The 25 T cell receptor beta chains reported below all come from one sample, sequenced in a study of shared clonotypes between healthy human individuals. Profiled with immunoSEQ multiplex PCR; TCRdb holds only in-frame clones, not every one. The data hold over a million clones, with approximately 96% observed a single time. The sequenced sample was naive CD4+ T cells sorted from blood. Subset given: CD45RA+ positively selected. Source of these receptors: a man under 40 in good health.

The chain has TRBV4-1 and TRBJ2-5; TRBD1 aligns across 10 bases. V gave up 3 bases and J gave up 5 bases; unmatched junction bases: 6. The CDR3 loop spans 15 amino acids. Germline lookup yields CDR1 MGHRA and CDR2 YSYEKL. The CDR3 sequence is CASSHVPGQGETQYF. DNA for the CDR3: TGCGCCAGCAGCCATGTCCCGGGACAGGGGGAGACCCAGTACTTC.

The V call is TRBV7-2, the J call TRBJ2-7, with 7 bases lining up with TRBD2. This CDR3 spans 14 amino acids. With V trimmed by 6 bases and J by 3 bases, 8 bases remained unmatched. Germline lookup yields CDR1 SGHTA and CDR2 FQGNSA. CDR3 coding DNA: TGTGCCAGCAGACCCCGGGACTACTTCTACGAGCAGTACTTC. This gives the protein CASRPRDYFYEQYF.

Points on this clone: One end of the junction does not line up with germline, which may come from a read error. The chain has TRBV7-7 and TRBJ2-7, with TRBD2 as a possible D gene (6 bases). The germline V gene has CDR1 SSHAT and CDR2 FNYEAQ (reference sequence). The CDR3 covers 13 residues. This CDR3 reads CASSAGRGYEQYF. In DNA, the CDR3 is TGTGCTAGCAGCGCCGGGCGGGGCTACGAGCAGTACTTC.

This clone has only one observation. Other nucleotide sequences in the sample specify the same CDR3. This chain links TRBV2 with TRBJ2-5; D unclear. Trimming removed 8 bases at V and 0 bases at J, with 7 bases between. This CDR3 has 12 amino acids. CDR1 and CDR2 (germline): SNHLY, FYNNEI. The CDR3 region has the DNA TGTGCCAGCTCCCGGTACCAAGAGACCCAGTACTTC. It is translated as CASSRYQETQYF.

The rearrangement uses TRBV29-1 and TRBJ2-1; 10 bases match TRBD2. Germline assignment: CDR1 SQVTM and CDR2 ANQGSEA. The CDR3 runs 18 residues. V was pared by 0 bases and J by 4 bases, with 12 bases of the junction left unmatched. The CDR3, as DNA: TGCAGCGTTGAAGAGGTTTGGCTAGCGGGAGTTGGTTACAATGAGCAGTTCTTC. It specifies CSVEEVWLAGVGYNEQFF.

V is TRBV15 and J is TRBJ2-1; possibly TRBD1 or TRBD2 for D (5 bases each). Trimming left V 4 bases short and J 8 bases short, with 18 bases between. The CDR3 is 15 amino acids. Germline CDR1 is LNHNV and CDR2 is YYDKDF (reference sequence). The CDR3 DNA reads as TGTGCCACCAGCACCCGGGACGGCAGAAGGGATGAGCAGTTCTTC. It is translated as CATSTRDGRRDEQFF.

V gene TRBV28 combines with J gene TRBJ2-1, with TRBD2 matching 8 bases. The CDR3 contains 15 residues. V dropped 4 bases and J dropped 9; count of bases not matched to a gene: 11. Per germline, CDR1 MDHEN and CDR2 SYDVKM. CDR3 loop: CASSWAPGLEGEQFF. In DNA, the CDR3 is TGTGCCAGCAGTTGGGCCCCGGGACTAGAGGGTGAGCAGTTCTTC.

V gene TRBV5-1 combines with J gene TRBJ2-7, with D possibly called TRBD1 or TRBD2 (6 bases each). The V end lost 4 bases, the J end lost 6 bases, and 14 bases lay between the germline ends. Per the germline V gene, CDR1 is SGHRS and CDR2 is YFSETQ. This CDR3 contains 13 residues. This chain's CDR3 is CASSPSGAGEQYF. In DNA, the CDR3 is TGCGCCAGCAGCCCGTCGGGGGCGGGCGAGCAGTACTTC. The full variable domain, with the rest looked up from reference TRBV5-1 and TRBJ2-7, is KAGVTQTPRYLIKTRGQQVTLSCSPISGHRSVSWYQQTPGQGLQFLFEYFSETQRNKGNFPGRFSGRQFSNSRSEMNVSTLELGDSALYLCASSPSGAGEQYFGPGTRLTVT.

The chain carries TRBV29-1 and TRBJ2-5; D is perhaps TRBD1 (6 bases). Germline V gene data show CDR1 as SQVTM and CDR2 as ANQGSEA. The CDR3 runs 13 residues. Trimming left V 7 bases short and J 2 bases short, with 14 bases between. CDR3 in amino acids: CSAARGQQETQYF. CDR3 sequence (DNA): TGCAGCGCGGCCCGAGGACAGCAAGAGACCCAGTACTTC.

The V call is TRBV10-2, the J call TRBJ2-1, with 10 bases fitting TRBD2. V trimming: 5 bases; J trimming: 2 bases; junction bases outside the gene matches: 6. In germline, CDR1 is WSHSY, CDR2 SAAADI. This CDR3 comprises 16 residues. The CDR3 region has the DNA TGCGCCAGCAGTCCACTAGCGGGAAGAACCTACAATGAGCAGTTCTTC. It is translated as CASSPLAGRTYNEQFF.

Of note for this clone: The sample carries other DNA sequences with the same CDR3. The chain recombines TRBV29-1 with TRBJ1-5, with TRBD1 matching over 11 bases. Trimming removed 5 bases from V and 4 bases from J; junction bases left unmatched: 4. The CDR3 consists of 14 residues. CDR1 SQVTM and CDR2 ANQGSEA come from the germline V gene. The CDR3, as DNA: TGCAGCGTTCCCGGGACAGGGGGTAATCAGCCCCAGCATTTT. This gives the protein CSVPGTGGNQPQHF.

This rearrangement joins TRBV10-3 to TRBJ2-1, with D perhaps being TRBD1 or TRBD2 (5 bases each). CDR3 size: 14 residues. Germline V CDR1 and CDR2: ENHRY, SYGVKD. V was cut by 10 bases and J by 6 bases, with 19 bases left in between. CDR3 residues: CASLQGASFNEQFF. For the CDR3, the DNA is TGTGCCAGCCTTCAGGGCGCTAGCTTCAATGAGCAGTTCTTC.

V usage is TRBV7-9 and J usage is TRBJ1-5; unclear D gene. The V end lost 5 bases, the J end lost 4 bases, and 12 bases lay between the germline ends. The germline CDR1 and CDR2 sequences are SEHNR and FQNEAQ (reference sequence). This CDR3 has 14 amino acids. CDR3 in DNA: TGTGCCAGCAGCCTTAGAGGAGGTAATCAGCCCCAGCATTTT. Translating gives CASSLRGGNQPQHF.

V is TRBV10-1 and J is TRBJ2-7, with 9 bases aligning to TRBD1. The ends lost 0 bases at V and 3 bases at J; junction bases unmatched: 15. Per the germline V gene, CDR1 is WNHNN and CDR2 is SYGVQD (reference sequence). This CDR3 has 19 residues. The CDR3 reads CASSESRLGVGTGIYEQYF. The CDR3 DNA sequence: TGCGCCAGCAGTGAGTCGCGCCTAGGGGTCGGGACAGGGATCTACGAGCAGTACTTC.

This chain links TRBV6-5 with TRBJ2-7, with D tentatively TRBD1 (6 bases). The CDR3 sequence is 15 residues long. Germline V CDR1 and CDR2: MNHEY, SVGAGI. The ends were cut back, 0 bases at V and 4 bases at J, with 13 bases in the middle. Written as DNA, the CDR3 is TGTGCCAGCAGTTACTCGAGGGGGATTGCTTACGAGCAGTACTTC. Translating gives CASSYSRGIAYEQYF.

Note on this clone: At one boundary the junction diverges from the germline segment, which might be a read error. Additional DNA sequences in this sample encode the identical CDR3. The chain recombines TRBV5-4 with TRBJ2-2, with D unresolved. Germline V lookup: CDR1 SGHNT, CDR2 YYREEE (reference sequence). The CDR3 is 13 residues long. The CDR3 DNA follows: TGCGCCAGCAGCTTGAAGCTCCACGGGGAGCTGTTTTTT. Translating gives CASSLKLHGELFF.

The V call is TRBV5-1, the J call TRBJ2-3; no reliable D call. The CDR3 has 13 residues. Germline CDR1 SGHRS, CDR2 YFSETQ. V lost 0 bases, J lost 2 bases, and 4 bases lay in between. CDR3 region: CASSLVATDTQYF. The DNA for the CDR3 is TGCGCCAGCAGCTTGGTGGCCACAGATACGCAGTATTTT.

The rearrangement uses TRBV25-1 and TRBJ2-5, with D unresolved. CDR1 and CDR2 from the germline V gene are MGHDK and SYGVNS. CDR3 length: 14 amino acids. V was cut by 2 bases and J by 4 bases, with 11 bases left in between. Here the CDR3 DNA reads TGTGCCAGCAGTGAAGTGGCCCCTCGAGAGACCCAGTACTTC. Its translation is CASSEVAPRETQYF. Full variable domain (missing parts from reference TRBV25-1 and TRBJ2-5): EADIYQTPRYLVIGTGKKITLECSQTMGHDKMYWYQQDPGMELHLIHYSYGVNSTEKGDLSSESTVSRIRTEHFPLTLESARPSHTSQYLCASSEVAPRETQYFGPGTRLLVL.

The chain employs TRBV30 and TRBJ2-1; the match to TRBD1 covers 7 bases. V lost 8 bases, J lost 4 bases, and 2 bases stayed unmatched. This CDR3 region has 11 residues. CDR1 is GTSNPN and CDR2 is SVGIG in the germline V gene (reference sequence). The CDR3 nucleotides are TGTGCCGGCAGGGGGTACAATGAGCAGTTCTTC. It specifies CAGRGYNEQFF.

The CDR3 nucleotides are TGCAGCGTTTATCCGGGAACCCAAGAGACCCAGTACTTC. Protein: CSVYPGTQETQYF. This chain joins TRBV29-1 and TRBJ2-5; D is perhaps TRBD2 (5 bases). This CDR3 has 13 residues. Germline V CDR1 and CDR2: SQVTM, ANQGSEA. Trimming removed 5 bases at V and 1 base at J, with 11 bases between.

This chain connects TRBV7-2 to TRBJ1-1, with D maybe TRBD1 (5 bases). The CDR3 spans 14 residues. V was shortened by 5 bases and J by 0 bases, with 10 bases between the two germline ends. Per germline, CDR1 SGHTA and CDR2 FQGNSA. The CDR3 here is CASSIQELNTEAFF. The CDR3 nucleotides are TGTGCCAGCAGCATACAGGAACTGAACACTGAAGCTTTCTTT.

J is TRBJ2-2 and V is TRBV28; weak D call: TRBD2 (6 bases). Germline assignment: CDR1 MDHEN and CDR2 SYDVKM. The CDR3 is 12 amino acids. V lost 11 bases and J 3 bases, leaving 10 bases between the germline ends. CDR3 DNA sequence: TGTGCCCTGGGGACTGACACCGGGGAGCTGTTTTTT. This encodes CALGTDTGELFF.

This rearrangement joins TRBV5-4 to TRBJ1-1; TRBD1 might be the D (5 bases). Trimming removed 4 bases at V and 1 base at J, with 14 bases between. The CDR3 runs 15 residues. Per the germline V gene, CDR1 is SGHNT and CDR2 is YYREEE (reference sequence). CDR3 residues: CASSAAQAGNTEAFF. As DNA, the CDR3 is TGTGCCAGCAGCGCCGCACAGGCAGGGAACACTGAAGCTTTCTTT. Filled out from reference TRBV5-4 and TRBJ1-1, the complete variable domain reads ETGVTQSPTHLIKTRGQQVTLRCSSQSGHNTVSWYQQALGQGPQFIFQYYREEENGRGNFPPRFSGLQFPNYSSELNVNALELDDSALYLCASSAAQAGNTEAFFGQGTRLTVV.

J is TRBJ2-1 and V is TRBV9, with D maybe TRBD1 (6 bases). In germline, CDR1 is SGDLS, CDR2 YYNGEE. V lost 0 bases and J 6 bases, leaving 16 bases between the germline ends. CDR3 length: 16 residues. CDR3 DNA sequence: TGTGCCAGCAGCGTAGAGGGGGAGAGACCCCGCAATGAGCAGTTCTTC. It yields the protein CASSVEGERPRNEQFF.

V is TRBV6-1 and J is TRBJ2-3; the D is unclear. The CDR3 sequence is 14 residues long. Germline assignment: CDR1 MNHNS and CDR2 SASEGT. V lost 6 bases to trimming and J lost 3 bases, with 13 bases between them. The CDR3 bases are TGTGCCAGCAGACCGAGGCAGGCAACAGATACGCAGTATTTT. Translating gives CASRPRQATDTQYF.